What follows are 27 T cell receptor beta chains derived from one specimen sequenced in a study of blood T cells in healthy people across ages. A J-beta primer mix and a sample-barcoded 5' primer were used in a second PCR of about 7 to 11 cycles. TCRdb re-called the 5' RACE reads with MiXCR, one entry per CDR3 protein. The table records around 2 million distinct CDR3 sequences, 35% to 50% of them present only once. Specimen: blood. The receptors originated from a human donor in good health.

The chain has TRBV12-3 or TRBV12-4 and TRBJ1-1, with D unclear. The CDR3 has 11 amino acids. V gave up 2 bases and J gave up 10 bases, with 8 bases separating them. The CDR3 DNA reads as TGTGCCAGCAGTTTACAGATCGGAGCTTTCTTT. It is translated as CASSLQIGAFF.

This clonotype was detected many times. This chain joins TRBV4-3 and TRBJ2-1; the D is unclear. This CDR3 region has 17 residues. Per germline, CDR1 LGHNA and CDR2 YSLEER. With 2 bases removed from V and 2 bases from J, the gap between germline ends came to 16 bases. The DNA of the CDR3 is TGCGCCAGCAGCCAACTGTGGGCAGCGAGTACCTACAATGAGCAGTTCTTC. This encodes CASSQLWAASTYNEQFF.

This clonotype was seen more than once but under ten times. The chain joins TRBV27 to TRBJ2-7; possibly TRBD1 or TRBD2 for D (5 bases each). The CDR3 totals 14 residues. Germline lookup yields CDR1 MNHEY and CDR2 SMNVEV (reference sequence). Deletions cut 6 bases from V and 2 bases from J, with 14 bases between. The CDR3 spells CASSADWGTYEQYF. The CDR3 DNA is TGTGCCAGCAGCGCGGACTGGGGGACCTACGAGCAGTACTTC.

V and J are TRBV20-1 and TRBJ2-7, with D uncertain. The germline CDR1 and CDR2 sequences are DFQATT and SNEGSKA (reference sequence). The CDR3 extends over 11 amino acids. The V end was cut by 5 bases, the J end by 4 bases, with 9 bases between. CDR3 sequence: CSASAVYEQYF. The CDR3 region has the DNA TGCAGTGCTTCGGCGGTATACGAGCAGTACTTC.

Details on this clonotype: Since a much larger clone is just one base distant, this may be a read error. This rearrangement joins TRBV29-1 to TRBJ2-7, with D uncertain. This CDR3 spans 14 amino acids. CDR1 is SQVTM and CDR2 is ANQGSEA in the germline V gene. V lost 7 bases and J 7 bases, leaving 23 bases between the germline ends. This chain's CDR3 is CSAPRSRYYNEQYF. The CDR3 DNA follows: TGCAGCGCGCCCAGGTCAAGGTACTACAATGAGCAGTACTTC.

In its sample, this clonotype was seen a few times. Written as DNA, the CDR3 is TGCAGTGCTAGACTGGCAGGTAGTTTGAGAGGCTACACCTTC. This gives the protein CSARLAGSLRGYTF. The gene calls are TRBV20-1 and TRBJ1-2; no clear D. The V end lost 2 bases, the J end lost 8 bases, and 18 bases lay between the germline ends. Germline values: CDR1 DFQATT, CDR2 SNEGSKA (reference sequence). CDR3 length equals 14 residues.

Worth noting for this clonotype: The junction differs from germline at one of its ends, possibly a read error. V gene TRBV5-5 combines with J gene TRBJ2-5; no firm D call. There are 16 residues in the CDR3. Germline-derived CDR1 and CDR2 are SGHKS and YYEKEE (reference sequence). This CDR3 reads CVSSLEANLLQETQYF. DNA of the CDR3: TGTGTCAGCAGCCTAGAGGCTAACCTACTCCAAGAGACCCAGTACTTC.

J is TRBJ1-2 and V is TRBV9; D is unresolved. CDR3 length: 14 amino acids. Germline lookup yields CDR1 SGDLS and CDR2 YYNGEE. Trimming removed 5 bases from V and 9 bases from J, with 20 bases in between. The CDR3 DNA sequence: TGTGCCAGCAGAGAACTAGGGCCCCGGGATAGCTACACCTTC. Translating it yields CASRELGPRDSYTF.

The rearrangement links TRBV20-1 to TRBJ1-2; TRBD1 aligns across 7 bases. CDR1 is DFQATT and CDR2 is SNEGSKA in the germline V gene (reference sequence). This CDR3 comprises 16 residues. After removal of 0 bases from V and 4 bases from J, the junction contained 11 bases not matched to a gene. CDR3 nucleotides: TGCAGTGCTAGAGACCCAACAGGGGTGCGTAGCTATGGCTACACCTTC. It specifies CSARDPTGVRSYGYTF.

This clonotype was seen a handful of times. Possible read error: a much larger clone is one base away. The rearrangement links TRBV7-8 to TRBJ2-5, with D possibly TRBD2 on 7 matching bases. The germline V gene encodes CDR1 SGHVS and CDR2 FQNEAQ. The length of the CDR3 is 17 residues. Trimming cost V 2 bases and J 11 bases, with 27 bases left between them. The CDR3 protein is CASSLRGRGFFREEQYF. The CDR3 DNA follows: TGTGCCAGCAGCTTAAGGGGGAGGGGGTTTTTTCGAGAGGAGCAGTACTTC.

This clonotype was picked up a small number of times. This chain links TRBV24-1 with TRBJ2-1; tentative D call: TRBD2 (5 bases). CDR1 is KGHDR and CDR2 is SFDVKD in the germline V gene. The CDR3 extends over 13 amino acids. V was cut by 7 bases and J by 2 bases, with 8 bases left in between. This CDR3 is CATSGVTYNEQFF. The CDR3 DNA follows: TGTGCCACCAGCGGGGTTACCTACAATGAGCAGTTCTTC.

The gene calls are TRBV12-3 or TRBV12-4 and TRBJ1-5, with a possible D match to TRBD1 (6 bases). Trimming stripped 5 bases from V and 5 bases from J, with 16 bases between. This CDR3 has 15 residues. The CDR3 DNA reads TGTGCCAGCAGTCCCGGGGCAGGGGAAGATCAGCCCCAGCATTTT. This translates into CASSPGAGEDQPQHF.

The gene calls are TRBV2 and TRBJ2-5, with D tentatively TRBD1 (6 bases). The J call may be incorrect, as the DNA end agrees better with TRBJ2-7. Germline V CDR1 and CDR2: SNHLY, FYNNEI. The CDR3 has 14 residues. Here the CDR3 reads CASQFGAGAGEQYF. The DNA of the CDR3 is TGTGCCAGCCAGTTCGGGGCAGGGGCTGGCGAGCAGTACTTC.

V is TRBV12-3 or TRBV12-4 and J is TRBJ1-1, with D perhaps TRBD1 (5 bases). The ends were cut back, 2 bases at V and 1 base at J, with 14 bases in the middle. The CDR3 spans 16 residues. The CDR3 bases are TGTGCCAGCAGTTTACCCCCCAGCGGGGGGAACACTGAAGCTTTCTTT. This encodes CASSLPPSGGNTEAFF.

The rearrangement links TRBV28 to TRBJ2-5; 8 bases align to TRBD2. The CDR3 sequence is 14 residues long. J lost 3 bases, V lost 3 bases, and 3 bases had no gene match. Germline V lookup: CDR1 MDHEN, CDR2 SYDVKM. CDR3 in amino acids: CASSLISGEETQYF. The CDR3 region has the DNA TGTGCCAGCAGTTTGATTAGCGGGGAAGAGACCCAGTACTTC.

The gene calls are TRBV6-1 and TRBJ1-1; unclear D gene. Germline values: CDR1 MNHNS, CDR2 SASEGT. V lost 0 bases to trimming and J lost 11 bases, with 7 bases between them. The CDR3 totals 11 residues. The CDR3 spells CASSEARTAFF. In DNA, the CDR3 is TGTGCCAGCAGTGAAGCAAGGACGGCTTTCTTT.

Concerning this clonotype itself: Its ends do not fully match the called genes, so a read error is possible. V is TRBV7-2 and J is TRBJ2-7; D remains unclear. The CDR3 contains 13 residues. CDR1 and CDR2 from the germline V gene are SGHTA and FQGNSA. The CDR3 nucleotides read TGCGCCAGCAGCATGCCACAGACCTACGAGCAGTACTTC. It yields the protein CASSMPQTYEQYF.

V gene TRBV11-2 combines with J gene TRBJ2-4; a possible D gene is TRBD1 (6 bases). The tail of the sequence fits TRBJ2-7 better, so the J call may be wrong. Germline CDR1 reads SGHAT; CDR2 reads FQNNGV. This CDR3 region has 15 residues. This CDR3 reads CASSLSTGQVYEQYF. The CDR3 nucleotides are TGTGCCAGCAGCTTATCGACGGGACAAGTCTACGAGCAGTACTTC.

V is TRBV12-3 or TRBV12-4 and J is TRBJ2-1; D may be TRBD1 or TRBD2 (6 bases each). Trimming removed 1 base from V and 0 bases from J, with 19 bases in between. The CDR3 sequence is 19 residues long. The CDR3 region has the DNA TGTGCCAGCAGTTTAGGGTATACAGGGTCCGGGAGCTCCTACAATGAGCAGTTCTTC. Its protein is CASSLGYTGSGSSYNEQFF.

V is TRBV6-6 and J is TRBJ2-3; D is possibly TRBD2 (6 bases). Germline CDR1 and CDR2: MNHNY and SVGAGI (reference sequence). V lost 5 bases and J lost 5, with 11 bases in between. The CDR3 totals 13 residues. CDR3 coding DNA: TGTGCCAGCAGTCGCCTCGGGGGAGATACGCAGTATTTT. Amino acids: CASSRLGGDTQYF.

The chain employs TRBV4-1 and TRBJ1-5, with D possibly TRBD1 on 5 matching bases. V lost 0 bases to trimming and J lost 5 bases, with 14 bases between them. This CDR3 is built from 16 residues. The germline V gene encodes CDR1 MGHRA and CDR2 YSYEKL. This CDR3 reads CASSQEPGAVDQPQHF. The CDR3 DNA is TGCGCCAGCAGCCAAGAACCCGGGGCAGTGGATCAGCCCCAGCATTTT.

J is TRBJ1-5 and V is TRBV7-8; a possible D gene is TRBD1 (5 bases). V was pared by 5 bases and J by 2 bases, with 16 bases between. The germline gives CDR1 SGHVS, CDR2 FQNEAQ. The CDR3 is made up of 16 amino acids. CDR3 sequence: CASSPVRTLGNQPQHF. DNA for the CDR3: TGTGCCAGCAGCCCGGTCAGGACACTCGGCAATCAGCCCCAGCATTTT.

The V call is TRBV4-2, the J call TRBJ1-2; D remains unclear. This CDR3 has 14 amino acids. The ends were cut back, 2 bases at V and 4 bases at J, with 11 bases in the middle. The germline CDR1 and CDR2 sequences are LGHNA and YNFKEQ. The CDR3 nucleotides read TGTGCCAGCAGCCAAAACAGCCCCTTCTATGGCTACACCTTC. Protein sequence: CASSQNSPFYGYTF.

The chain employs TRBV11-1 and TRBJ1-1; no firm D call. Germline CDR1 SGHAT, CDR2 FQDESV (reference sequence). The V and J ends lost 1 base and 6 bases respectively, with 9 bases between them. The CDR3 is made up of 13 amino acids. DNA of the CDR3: TGTGCCAGCAGCTTAGAAATCTCGGCTGAAGCTTTCTTT. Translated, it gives CASSLEISAEAFF.

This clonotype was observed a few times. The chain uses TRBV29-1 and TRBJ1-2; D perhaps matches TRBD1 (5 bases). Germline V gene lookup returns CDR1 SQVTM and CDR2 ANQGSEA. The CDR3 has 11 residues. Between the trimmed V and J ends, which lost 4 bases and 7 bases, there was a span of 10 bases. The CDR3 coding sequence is TGCAGCGTTGTGGGGGGTGGTGGCTACACCTTC. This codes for CSVVGGGGYTF.

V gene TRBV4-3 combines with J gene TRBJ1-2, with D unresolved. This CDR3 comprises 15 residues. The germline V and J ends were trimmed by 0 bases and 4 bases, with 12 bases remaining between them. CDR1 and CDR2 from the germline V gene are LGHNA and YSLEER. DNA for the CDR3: TGCGCCAGCAGCCAAGATCCAGTAAACCTCTATGGCTACACCTTC. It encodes CASSQDPVNLYGYTF.

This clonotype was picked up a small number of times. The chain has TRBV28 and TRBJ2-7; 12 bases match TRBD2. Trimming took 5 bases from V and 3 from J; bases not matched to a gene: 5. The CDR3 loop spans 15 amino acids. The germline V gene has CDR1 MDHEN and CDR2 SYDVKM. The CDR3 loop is CASSLWTSGVYEQYF. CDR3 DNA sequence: TGTGCCAGCAGTCTCTGGACTAGCGGGGTCTACGAGCAGTACTTC.